This T cell receptor (beta chain) is from a study of cytomegalovirus exposure and HLA in healthy donors. The germline V and J ends were trimmed by 3 bases and 3 bases, with 12 bases remaining between them. Germline CDR1 SGHRS, CDR2 YFSETQ. This CDR3 contains 14 residues. It was with 60 Vbeta and 13 Jbeta primers that the PCR ran. Sequencing used immunoSEQ multiplex PCR; TCRdb keeps in-frame clones, though not all of them. This table holds under 150,000 clones, about 80% found once. Source material: PBMCs. This receptor was obtained from a woman in her twenties or thirties in good health and CMV-seropositive. V usage is TRBV5-1 and J usage is TRBJ1-2; D unresolved. For the CDR3, the DNA is TGCGCCAGCAGCTCACCCCCAGAACACTATGGCTACACCTTC. The encoded protein is CASSSPPEHYGYTF.